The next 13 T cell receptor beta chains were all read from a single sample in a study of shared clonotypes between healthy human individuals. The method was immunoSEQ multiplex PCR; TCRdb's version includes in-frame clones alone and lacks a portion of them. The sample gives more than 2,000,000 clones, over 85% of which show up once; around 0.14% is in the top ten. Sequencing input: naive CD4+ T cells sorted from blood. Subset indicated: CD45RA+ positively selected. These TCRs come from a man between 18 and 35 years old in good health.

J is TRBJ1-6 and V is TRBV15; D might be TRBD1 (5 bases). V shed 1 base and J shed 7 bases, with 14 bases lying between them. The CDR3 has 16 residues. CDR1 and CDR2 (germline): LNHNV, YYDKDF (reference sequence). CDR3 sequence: CATSRGGGDGNSPLHF. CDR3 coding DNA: TGTGCCACCAGCAGAGGAGGAGGGGACGGGAATTCACCCCTCCACTTT. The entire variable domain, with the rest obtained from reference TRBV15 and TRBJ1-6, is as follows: DAMVIQNPRYQVTQFGKPVTLSCSQTLNHNVMYWYQQKSSQAPKLLFHYYDKDFNNEADTPDNFQSRRPNTSFCFLDIRSPGLGDTAMYLCATSRGGGDGNSPLHFGNGTRLTVT.

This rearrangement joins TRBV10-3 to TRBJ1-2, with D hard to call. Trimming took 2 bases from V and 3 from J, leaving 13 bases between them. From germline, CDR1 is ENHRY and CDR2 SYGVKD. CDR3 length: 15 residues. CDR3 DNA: TGTGCCATCAGTGAGCGCGGGGAGGCAGACTATGGCTACACCTTC. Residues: CAISERGEADYGYTF.

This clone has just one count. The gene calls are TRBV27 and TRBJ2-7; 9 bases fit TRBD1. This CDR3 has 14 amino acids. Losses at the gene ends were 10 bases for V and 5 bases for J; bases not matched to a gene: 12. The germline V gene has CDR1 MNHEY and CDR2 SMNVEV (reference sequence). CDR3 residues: CATKRPGQGDEQYF. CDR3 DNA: TGTGCCACAAAACGACCGGGACAGGGAGACGAGCAGTACTTC.

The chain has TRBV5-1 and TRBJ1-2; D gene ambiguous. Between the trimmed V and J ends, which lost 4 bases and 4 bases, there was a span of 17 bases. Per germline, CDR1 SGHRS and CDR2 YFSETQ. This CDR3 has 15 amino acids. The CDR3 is CASSPWTGSGYGYTF. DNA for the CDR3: TGCGCCAGCAGCCCATGGACGGGTTCGGGCTATGGCTACACCTTC.

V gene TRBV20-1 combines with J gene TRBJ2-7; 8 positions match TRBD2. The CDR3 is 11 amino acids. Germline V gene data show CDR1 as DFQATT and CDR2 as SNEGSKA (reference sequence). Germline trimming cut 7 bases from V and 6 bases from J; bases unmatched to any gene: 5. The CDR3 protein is CSVYRGGEQYF. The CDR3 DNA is TGCAGTGTCTATCGGGGGGGCGAGCAGTACTTC.

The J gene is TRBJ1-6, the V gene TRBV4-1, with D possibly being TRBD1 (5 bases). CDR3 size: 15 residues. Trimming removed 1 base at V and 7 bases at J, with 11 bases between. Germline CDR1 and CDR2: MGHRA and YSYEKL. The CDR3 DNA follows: TGCGCCAGCAGCCAAGCTGCAGGGATAAATTCACCCCTCCACTTT. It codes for CASSQAAGINSPLHF.

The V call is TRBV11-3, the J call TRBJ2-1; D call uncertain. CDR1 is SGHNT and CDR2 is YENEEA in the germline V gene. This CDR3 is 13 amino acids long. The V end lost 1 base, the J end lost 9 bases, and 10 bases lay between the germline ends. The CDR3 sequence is CASSLVVGSEQFF. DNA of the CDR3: TGTGCCAGCAGCTTAGTTGTTGGGTCTGAGCAGTTCTTC.

Written as DNA, the CDR3 is TGTGCCACCAGCAGAGAAGAGCGGGGCTCAGATACGCAGTATTTT. Translated, it gives CATSREERGSDTQYF. The chain couples TRBV15 to TRBJ2-3; TRBD2 matches 7 bases. The ends lost 0 bases at V and 4 bases at J; junction bases unmatched: 4. This CDR3 region has 15 residues. The germline CDR1 and CDR2 sequences are LNHNV and YYDKDF (reference sequence).

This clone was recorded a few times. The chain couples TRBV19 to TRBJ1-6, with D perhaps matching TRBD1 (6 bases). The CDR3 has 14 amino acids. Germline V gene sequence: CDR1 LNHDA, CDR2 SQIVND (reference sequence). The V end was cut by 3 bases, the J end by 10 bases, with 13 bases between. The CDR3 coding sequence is TGTGCCAGTAGTATGAGACAGGAAAGATCACCCCTCCACTTT. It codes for CASSMRQERSPLHF.

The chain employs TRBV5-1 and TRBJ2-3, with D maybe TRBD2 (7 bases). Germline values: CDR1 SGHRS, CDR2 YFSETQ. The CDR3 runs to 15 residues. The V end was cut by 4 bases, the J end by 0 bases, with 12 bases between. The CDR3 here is CASSPGGPSTDTQYF. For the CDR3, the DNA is TGCGCCAGCAGCCCCGGGGGGCCTAGCACAGATACGCAGTATTTT.

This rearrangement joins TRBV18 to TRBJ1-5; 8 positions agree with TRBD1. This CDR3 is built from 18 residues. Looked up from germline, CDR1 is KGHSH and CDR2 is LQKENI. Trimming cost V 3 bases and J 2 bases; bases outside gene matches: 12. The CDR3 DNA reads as TGTGCCAGCTCACCGGTTACCACAGGGGGGGTTGGCAATCAGCCCCAGCATTTT. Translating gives CASSPVTTGGVGNQPQHF.

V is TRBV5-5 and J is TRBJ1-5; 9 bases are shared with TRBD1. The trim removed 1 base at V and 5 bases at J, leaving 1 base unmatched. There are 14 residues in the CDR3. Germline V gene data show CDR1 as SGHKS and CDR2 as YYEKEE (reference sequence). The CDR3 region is CASSLTGGDQPQHF. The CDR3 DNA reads TGTGCCAGCAGCTTGACAGGGGGCGATCAGCCCCAGCATTTT.

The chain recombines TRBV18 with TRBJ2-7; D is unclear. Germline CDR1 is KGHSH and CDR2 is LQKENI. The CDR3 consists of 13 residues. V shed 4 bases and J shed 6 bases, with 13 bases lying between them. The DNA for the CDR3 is TGTGCCAGCTCACTCCCACGGGTAGGCGAGCAGTACTTC. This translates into CASSLPRVGEQYF. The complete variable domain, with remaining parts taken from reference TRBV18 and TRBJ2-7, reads NAGVMQNPRHLVRRRGQEARLRCSPMKGHSHVYWYRQLPEEGLKFMVYLQKENIIDESGMPKERFSAEFPKEGPSILRIQQVVRGDSAAYFCASSLPRVGEQYFGPGTRLTVT.